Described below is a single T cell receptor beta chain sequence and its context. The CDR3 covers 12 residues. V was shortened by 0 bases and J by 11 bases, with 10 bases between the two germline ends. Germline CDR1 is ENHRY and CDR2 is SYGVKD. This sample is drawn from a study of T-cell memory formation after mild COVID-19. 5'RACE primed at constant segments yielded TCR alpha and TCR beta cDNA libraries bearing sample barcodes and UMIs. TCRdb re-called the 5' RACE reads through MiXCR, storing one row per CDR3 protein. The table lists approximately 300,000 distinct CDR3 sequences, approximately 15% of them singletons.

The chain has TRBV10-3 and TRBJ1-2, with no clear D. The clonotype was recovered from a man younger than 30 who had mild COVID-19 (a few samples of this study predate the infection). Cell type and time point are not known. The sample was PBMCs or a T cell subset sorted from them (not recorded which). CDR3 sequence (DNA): TGTGCCATCAGTGAGTCGAGCTCCGGTTACACCTTC. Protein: CAISESSSGYTF.